This T cell receptor beta chain was documented in a study of blood T cell repertoires in COVID-19. All enrollees were roughly 18 to 90 years old and from 20 to 25 US areas. A COVID-19 case had been met by exposed participants during the 2 weeks before study entry. Source study methods: Amplification with reference gene primers provided the estimates of nucleated cell counts. The protocol was immunoSEQ multiplex PCR, while the TCRdb copy is restricted to in-frame clones and leaves out a portion. V, J and clone size are those of that table, while D and trimming were read from the DNA. The table includes about 430,000 clones, 70% to 90% detected once. Germline V CDR1 and CDR2: MNHNY, SVGAGI (reference sequence). V shed 2 bases, J shed 5 bases, and the junction held 6 bases outside the gene matches. This CDR3 contains 14 residues.

The sequenced sample was PBMCs or T cells enriched from blood (not recorded which). The TCR sequence derives from a woman under 30 who had been exposed to COVID-19. The V call is TRBV6-6, the J call TRBJ2-7, with 7 bases aligning to TRBD1. CDR3 DNA: TGTGCCAGCAGTTACAACACAGGGGTGAACGAGCAGTACTTC. It codes for CASSYNTGVNEQYF.